This TCR beta chain comes out of a study of pediatric ulcerative colitis. Study-level information: Most patients had pancolitis, and two had left-sided colitis. Whole-study results and caveats: Compared with controls, ulcerative colitis showed greater blood-rectum clone sharing. A couple of patients had blood samples with substantially reduced template counts.

Sequencing was performed with immunoSEQ multiplex PCR; in TCRdb, only in-frame clones are kept and a portion is missing. In the table there are roughly 70,000 clones, about 86% of which are singletons. Before the diagnostic colonoscopy, ulcerative colitis patients were free of immunosuppressive medication. As for this clone: Antigen specificity is unknown. The limits of the CDR3 on the DNA are not certain, so only TCRdb's listed CDR3 is given.

CDR1 is SGHVS, CDR2 FQNEAQ, per germline. From its first to its last residue, the CDR3 has 18 amino acids. Sequencing used blood. The clonotype comes from a boy between 10 and 17 years old with severe ulcerative colitis. The chain has TRBV7-8 and TRBJ2-7; the D call of TRBD2 is as the table states it, not checked on the DNA. CDR3 loop: CASSLFRFLAGRKNEQYF.